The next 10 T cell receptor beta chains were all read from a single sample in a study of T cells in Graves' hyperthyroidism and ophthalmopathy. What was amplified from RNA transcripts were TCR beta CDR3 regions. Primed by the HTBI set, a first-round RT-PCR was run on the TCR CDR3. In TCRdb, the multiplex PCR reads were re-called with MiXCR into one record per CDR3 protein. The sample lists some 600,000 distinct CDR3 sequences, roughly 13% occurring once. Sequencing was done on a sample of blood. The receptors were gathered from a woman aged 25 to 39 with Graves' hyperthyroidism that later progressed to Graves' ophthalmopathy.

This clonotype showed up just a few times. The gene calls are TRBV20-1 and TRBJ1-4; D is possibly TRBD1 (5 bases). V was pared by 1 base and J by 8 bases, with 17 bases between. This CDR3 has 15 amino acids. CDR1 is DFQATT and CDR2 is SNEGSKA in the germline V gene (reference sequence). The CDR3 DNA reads TGCAGTGCTAGAGGAACGGAGGGGTTCAGCGAAAAACTGTTTTTT. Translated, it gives CSARGTEGFSEKLFF.

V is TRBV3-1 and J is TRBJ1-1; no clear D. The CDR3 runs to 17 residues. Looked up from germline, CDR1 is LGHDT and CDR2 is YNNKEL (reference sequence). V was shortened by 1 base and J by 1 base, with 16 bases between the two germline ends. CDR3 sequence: CASSQVGLMRSNTEAFF. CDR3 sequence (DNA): TGTGCCAGCAGCCAAGTGGGGTTAATGCGATCGAACACTGAAGCTTTCTTT.

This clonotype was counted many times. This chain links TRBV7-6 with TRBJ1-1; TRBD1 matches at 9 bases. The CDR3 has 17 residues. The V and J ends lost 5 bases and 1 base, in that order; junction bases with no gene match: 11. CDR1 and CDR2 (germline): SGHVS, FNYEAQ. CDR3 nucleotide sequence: TGTGCCAGCAGCCCGGAATGGACAGGGGAACGGAACACTGAAGCTTTCTTT. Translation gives CASSPEWTGERNTEAFF.

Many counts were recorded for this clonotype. The CDR3 DNA sequence: TGTGCCAGCAGTTTTCAGGGGAAAGGTGCTGAAGCTTTCTTT. This translates into CASSFQGKGAEAFF. This chain joins TRBV27 and TRBJ1-1, with D perhaps matching TRBD1 (6 bases). This CDR3 is 14 amino acids long. The V end was cut by 3 bases, the J end by 6 bases, with 14 bases between. The germline V gene has CDR1 MNHEY and CDR2 SMNVEV (reference sequence).

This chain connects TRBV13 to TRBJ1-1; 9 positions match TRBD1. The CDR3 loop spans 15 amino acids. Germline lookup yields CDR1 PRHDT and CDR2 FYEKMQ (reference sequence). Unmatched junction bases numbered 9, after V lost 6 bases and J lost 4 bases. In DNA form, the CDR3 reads TGTGCCAGCAGTGTACAGGGGGCGCGGGGCACTGAAGCTTTCTTT. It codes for CASSVQGARGTEAFF. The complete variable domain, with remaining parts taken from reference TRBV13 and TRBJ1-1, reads AAGVIQSPRHLIKEKRETATLKCYPIPRHDTVYWYQQGPGQDPQFLISFYEKMQSDKGSIPDRFSAQQFSDYHSELNMSSLELGDSALYFCASSVQGARGTEAFFGQGTRLTVV.

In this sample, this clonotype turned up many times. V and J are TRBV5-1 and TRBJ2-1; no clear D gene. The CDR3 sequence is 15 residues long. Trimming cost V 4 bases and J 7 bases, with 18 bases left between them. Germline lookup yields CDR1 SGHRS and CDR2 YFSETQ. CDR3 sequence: CASSPRVGAWNEQFF. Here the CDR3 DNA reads TGCGCCAGCAGCCCCCGCGTTGGAGCATGGAATGAGCAGTTCTTC.

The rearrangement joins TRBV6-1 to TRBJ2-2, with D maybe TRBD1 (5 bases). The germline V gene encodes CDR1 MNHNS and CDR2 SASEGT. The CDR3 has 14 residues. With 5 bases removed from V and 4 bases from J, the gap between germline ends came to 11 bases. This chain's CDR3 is CASSPQGSTGELFF. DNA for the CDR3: TGTGCCAGCAGTCCCCAGGGATCCACCGGGGAGCTGTTTTTT.

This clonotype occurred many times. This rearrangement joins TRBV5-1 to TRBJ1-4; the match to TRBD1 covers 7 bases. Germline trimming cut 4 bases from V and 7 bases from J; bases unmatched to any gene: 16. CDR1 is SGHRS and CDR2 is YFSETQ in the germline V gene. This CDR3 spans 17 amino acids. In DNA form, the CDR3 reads TGCGCCAGCAGCCCACGACCCACAACAGGGGATGGTGAAAAACTGTTTTTT. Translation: CASSPRPTTGDGEKLFF.

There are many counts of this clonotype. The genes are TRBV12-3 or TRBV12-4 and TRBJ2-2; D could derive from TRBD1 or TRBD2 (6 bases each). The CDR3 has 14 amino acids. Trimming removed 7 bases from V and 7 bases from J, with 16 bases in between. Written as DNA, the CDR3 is TGTGCCAGCATTAGACACCGGGGGCGCGGGGAGCTGTTTTTT. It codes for CASIRHRGRGELFF.

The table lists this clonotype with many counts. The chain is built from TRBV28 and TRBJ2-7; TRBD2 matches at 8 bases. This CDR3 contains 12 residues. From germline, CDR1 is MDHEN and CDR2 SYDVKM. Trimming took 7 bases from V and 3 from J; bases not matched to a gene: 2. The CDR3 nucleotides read TGTGCCAGCACTAGCGGGCACTACGAGCAGTACTTC. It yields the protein CASTSGHYEQYF.